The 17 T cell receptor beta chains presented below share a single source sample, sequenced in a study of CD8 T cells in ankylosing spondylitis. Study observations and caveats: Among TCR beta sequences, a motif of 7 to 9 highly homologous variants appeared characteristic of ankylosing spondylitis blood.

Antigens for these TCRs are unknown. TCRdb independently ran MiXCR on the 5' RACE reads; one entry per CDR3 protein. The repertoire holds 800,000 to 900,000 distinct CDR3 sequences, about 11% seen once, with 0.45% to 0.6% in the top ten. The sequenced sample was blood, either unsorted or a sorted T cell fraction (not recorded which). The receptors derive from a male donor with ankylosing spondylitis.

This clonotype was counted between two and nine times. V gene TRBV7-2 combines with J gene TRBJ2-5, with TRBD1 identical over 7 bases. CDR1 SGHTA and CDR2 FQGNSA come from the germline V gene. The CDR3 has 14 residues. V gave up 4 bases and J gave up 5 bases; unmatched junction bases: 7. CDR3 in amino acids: CASSSTGAAETQYF. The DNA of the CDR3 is TGTGCCAGCAGCTCTACAGGGGCGGCGGAGACCCAGTACTTC.

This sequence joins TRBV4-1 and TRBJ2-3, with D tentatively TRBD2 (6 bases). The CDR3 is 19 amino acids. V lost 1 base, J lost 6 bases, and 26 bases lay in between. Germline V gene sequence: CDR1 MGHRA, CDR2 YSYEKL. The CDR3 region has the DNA TGCGCCAGCAGCCAAGGCCGATGGCCCCCGGGACCTCGGGGGGATACGCAGTATTTT. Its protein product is CASSQGRWPPGPRGDTQYF.

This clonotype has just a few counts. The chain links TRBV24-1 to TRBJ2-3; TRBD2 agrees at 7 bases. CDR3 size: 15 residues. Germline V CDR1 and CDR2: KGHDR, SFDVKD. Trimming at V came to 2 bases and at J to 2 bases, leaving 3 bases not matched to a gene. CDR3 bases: TGTGCCACCAGTGATTCCGGGGGGTTCACAGATACGCAGTATTTT. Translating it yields CATSDSGGFTDTQYF.

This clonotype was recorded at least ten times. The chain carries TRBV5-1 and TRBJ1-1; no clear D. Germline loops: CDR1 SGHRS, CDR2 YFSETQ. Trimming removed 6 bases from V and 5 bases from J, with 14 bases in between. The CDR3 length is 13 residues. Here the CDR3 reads CASMGGVGTEAFF. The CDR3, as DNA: TGCGCCAGCATGGGTGGTGTCGGGACTGAAGCTTTCTTT.

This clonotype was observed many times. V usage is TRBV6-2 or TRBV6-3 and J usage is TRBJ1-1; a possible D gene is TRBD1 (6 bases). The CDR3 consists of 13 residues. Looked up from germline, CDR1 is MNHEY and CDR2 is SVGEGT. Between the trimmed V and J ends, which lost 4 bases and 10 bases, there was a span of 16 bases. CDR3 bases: TGTGCCAGCAGTTGGGGACAAACCTCCTCAGCTTTCTTT. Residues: CASSWGQTSSAFF.

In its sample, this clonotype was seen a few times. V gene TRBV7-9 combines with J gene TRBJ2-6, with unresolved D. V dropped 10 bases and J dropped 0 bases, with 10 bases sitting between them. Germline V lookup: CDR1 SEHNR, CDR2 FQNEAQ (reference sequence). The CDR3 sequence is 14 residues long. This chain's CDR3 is CAIEQDSGANVLTF. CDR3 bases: TGTGCCATCGAGCAGGACTCTGGGGCCAACGTCCTGACTTTC.

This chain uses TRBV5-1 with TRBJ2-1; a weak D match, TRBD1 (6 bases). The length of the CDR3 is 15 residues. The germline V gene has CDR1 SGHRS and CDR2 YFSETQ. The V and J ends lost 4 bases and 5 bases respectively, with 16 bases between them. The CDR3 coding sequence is TGCGCCAGCAGCCTGGAAGGACAGTATAACAATGAGCAGTTCTTC. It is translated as CASSLEGQYNNEQFF.

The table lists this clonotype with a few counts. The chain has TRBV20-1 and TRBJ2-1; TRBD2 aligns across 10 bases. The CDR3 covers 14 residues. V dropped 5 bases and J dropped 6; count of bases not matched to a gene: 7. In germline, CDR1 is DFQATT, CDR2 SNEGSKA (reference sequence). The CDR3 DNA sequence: TGCAGTGCTTATGCTAGCGGGAGTGCCAATGAGCAGTTCTTC. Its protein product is CSAYASGSANEQFF.

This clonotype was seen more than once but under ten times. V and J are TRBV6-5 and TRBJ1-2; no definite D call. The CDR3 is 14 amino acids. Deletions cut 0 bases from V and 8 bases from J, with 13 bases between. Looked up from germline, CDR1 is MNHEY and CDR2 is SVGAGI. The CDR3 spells CASSYSWSAGGYTF. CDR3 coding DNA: TGTGCCAGCAGTTACTCATGGTCCGCGGGGGGCTACACCTTC.

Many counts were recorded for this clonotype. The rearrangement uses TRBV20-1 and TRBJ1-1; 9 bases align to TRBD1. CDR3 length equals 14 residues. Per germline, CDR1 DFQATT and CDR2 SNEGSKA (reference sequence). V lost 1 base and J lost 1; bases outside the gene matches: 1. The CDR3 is CSARGGQGNTEAFF. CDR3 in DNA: TGCAGTGCTAGAGGGGGACAGGGGAACACTGAAGCTTTCTTT.

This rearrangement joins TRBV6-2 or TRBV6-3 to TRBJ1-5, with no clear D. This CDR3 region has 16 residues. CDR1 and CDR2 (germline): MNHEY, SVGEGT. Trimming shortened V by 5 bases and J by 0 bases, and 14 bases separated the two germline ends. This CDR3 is CASSLHNPNSNQPQHF. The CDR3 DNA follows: TGTGCCAGCAGTCTACATAACCCAAATAGCAATCAGCCCCAGCATTTT.

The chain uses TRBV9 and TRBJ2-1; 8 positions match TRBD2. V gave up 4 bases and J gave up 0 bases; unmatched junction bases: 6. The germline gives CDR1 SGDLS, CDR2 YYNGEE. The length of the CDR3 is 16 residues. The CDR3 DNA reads TGTGCCAGCAGCATAAGCGGGGGCCTCTCCTACAATGAGCAGTTCTTC. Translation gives CASSISGGLSYNEQFF.

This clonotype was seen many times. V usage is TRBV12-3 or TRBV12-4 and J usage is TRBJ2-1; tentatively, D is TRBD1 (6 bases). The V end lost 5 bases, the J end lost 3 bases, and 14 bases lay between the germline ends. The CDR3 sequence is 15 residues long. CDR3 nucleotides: TGTGCCAGCAGTGTAACAGGGCAACTCTACAATGAGCAGTTCTTC. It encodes CASSVTGQLYNEQFF.

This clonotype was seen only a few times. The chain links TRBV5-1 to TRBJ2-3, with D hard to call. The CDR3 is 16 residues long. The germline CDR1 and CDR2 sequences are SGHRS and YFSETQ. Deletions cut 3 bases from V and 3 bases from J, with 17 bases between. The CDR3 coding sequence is TGCGCCAGCAGCTCCCGACTCGGATCATCTACAGATACGCAGTATTTT. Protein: CASSSRLGSSTDTQYF.

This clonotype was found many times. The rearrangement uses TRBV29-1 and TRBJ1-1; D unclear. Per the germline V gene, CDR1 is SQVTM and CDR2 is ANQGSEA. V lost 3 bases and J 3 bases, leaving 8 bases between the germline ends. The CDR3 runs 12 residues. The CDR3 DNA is TGCAGCGTTGATCCTGAGTACACTGAAGCTTTCTTT. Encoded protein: CSVDPEYTEAFF.

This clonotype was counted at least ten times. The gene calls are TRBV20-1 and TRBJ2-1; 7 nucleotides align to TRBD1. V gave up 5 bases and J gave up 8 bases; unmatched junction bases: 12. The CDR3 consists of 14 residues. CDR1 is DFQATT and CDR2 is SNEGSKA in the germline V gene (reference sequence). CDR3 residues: CSALRTGVYDEQFF. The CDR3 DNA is TGCAGTGCTCTCCGGACAGGTGTCTATGATGAGCAGTTCTTC.

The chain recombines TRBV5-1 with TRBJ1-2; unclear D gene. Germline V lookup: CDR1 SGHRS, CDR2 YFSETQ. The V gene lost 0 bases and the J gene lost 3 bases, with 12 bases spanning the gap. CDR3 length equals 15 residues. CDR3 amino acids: CASSLALGEDYGYTF. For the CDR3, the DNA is TGCGCCAGCAGCTTGGCCTTGGGCGAGGACTATGGCTACACCTTC.